The T cell receptor beta chain under discussion was sequenced for a study of CD8 T cells in ankylosing spondylitis. V shed 1 base and J shed 6 bases, with 10 bases lying between them. Germline V gives CDR1 SEHNR, CDR2 FQNEAQ (reference sequence). CDR3 size: 14 residues. Overall study findings and caveats: Disease-linked clones displayed a CD8+ phenotype and appeared relatively rarely in peripheral blood. A TCR beta motif of under 10 highly homologous variants seemed to mark ankylosing spondylitis blood. Earlier work had already found some motif variants in reactive arthritis synovial fluid and blood.

A note on this clonotype: Antigen: not known.

TCRdb ran MiXCR on the 5' RACE reads and lists one entry per CDR3 protein. The sample has around 220,000 distinct CDR3 sequences, approximately 20% seen once; the top ten hold approximately 42%. The TCR originated in a male donor with ankylosing spondylitis. Sequences were obtained from blood, either unsorted or a sorted T cell fraction (not recorded which). The chain couples TRBV7-9 to TRBJ1-5; D perhaps matches TRBD1 (6 bases). The CDR3 sequence: CASSLGTGFQPQHF. The CDR3 DNA follows: TGTGCCAGCAGCTTAGGCACAGGGTTTCAGCCCCAGCATTTT. Supplemented by reference TRBV7-9 and TRBJ1-5, the full variable domain reads DTGVSQNPRHKITKRGQNVTFRCDPISEHNRLYWYRQTLGQGPEFLTYFQNEAQLEKSRLLSDRFSAERPKGSFSTLEIQRTEQGDSAMYLCASSLGTGFQPQHFGDGTRLSIL.